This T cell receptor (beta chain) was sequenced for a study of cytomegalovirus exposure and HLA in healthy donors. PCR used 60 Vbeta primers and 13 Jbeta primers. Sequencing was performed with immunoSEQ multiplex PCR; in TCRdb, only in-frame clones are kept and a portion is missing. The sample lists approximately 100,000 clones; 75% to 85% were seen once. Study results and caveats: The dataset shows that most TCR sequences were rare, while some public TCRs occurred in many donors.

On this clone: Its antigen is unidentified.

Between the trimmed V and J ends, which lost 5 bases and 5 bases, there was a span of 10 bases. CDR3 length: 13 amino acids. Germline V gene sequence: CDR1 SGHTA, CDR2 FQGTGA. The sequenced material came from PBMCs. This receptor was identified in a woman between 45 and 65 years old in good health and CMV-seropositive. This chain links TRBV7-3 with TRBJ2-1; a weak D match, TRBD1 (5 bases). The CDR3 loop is CASSPEGDNEQFF. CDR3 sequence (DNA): TGTGCCAGCAGCCCTGAAGGGGACAATGAGCAGTTCTTC.